This paragraph covers one T cell receptor (beta chain) sequence. This entry comes from a study of blood T cell repertoires in COVID-19. In the study overall: Acute-phase and convalescent COVID-19 samples originated in the United States, Italy and Spain. T cells, B-cell-depleted T cells, or PBMCs provided the cDNA or gDNA that served as material.

Original handling: Nucleated cell counts were estimated from reference gene primer amplification. Sequencing used immunoSEQ multiplex PCR; TCRdb keeps in-frame clones, though not all of them. V and J calls and clone size follow that table, whereas D and trimming were derived from the DNA. Among more than 70,000 clones listed, roughly 77% were seen once. The germline gives CDR1 GTSNPN, CDR2 SVGIG (reference sequence). CDR3 length: 14 amino acids. Deletions cut 4 bases from V and 7 bases from J, with 19 bases between. Sequenced sample: peripheral blood. The sequence was obtained from a human donor in a cohort sampled during active COVID-19. V gene TRBV30 combines with J gene TRBJ1-1; D is ambiguous. CDR3 amino acids: CAWIRRTGYGEAFF. In DNA form, the CDR3 reads TGTGCCTGGATCAGACGGACGGGATACGGTGAAGCTTTCTTT.